This T cell receptor (beta chain) came from a study of blood T cell repertoires in COVID-19. Profiled with immunoSEQ multiplex PCR; TCRdb holds only in-frame clones, not every one. The sample holds about 180,000 clones, over 75% seen once. The CDR3 has 16 residues. Looked up from germline, CDR1 is MNHNS and CDR2 is SASEGT. The ends lost 4 bases at V and 3 bases at J; junction bases unmatched: 11. This clone has only one observation. The chain combines TRBV6-1 with TRBJ2-7; 8 nucleotides align to TRBD1. This TCR was sampled from a woman aged 70-85 years with acute or convalescent COVID-19. The source material was peripheral blood. The DNA of the CDR3 is TGTGCCAGCAGTGGTAACAGGGGGAGCTCATTCTACGAGCAGTACTTC. Protein sequence: CASSGNRGSSFYEQYF.